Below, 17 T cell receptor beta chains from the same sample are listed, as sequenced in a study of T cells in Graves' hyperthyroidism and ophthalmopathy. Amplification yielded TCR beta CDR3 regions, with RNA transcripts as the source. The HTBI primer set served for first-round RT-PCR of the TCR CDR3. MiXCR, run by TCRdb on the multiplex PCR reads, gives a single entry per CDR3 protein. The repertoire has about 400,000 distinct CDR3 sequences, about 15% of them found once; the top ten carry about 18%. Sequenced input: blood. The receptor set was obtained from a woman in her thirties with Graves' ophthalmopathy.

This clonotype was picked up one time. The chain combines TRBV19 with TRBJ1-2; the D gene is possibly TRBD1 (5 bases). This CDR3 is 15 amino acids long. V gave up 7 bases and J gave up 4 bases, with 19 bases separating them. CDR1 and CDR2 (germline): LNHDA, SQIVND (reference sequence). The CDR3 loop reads CASTSLGESGYGYTF. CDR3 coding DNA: TGTGCCAGTACCTCCTTGGGGGAATCCGGCTATGGCTACACCTTC.

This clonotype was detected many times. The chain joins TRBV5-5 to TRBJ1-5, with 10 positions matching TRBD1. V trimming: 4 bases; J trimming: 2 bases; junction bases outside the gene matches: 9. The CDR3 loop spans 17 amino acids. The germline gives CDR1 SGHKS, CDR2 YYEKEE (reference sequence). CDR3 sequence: CASSAGQGVVGNQPQHF. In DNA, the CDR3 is TGTGCCAGCAGCGCAGGACAGGGGGTAGTGGGCAATCAGCCCCAGCATTTT.

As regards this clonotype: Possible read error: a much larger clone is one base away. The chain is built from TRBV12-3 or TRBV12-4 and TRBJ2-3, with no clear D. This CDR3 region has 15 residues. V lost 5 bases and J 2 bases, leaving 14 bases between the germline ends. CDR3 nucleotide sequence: TGTGCCAGCAGTGATTTTTCCAGGTCCACAGATACGCAGTATTTT. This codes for CASSDFSRSTDTQYF.

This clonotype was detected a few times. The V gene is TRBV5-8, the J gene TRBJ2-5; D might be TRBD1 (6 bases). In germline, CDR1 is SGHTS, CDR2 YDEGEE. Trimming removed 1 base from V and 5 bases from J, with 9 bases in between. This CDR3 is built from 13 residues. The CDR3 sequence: CASSLQGSETQYF. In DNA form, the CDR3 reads TGTGCCAGCAGCTTGCAGGGGAGCGAGACCCAGTACTTC.

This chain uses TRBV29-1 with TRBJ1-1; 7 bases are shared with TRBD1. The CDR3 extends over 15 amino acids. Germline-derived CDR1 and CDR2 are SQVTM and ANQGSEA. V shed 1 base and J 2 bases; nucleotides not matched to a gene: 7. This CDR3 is CSVEAGGTINTEAFF. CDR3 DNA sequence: TGCAGCGTTGAAGCAGGGGGAACCATTAACACTGAAGCTTTCTTT. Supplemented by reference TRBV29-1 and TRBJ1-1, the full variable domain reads SAVISQKPSRDICQRGTSLTIQCQVDSQVTMMFWYRQQPGQSLTLIATANQGSEATYESGFVIDKFPISRPNLTFSTLTVSNMSPEDSSIYLCSVEAGGTINTEAFFGQGTRLTVV.

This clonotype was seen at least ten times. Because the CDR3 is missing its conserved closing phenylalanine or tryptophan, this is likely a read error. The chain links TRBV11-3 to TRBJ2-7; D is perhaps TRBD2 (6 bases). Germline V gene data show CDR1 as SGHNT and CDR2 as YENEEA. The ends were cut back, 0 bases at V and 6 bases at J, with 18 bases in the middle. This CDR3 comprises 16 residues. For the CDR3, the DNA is TGTGCCAGCAGCTTAGAGGGGGGAGGCATGTCGTCCGAGCAGTACCTC. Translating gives CASSLEGGGMSSEQYL.

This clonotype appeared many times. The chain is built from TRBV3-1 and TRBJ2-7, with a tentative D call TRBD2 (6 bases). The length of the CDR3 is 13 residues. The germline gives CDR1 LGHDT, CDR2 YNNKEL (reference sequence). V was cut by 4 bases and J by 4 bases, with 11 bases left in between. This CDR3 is CASSPRGLYEQYF. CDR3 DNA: TGTGCCAGCAGCCCAAGGGGACTGTACGAGCAGTACTTC.

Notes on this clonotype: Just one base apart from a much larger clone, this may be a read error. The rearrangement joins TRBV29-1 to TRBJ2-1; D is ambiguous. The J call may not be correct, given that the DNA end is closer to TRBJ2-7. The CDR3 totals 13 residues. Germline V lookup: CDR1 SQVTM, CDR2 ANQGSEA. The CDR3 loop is CSAPLGSYNEQYF. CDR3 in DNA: TGCAGCGCCCCCCTGGGCTCCTACAATGAGCAGTACTTC.

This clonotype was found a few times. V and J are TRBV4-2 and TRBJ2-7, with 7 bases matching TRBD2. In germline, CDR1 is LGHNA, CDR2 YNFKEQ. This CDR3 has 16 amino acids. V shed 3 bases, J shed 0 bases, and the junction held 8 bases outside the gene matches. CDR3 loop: CASSQVWGGSSYEQYF. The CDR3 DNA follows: TGTGCCAGCAGCCAGGTTTGGGGGGGGAGCTCCTACGAGCAGTACTTC.

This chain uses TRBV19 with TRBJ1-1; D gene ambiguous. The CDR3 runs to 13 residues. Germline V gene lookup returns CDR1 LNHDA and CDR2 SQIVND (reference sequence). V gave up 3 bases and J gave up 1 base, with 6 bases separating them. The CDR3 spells CASSINANTEAFF. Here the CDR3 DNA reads TGTGCCAGTAGTATTAATGCGAACACTGAAGCTTTCTTT.

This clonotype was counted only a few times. CDR3 amino acids: CASSSPSGQAQETQYF. In nucleotides, the CDR3 is TGTGCCAGCAGTTCACCATCGGGACAGGCACAAGAGACCCAGTACTTC. The chain joins TRBV7-6 to TRBJ2-5, with 8 bases identical to TRBD1. The germline V gene has CDR1 SGHVS and CDR2 FNYEAQ. Trimming cost V 6 bases and J 2 bases; bases outside gene matches: 11. CDR3 length: 16 residues.

The CDR3 region is CASSHPQGVGNTEAFF. The CDR3 bases are TGCGCCAGCAGCCACCCACAGGGGGTCGGGAACACTGAAGCTTTCTTT. The chain has TRBV4-1 and TRBJ1-1, with TRBD1 identical over 8 bases. With 3 bases clipped from V and 1 base from J, the junction kept 7 bases outside the gene matches. This CDR3 is built from 16 residues. Per the germline V gene, CDR1 is MGHRA and CDR2 is YSYEKL.

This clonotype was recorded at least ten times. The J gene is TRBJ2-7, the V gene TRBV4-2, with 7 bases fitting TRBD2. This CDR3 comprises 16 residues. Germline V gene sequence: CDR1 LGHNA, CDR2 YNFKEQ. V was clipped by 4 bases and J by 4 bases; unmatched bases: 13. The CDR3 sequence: CASSPQEGGAGYEQYF. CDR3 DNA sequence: TGTGCCAGCAGCCCACAAGAGGGAGGGGCTGGATACGAGCAGTACTTC.

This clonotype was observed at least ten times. CDR3 in DNA: TGTGCCTGGACCGCGAGGGGGTATTCGAATAATTCACCCCTCCACTTT. This translates into CAWTARGYSNNSPLHF. V and J are TRBV30 and TRBJ1-6; D is perhaps TRBD1 (6 bases). V lost 4 bases and J lost 5, with 18 bases in between. Germline V gene sequence: CDR1 GTSNPN, CDR2 SVGIG (reference sequence). This CDR3 region has 16 residues.

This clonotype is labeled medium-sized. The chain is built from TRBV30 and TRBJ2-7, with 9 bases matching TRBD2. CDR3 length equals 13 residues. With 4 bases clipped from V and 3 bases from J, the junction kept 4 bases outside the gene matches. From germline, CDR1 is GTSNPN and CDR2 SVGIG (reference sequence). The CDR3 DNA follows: TGTGCCTGGAATCGCGGGGGGGTCTACGAGCAGTACTTC. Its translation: CAWNRGGVYEQYF.

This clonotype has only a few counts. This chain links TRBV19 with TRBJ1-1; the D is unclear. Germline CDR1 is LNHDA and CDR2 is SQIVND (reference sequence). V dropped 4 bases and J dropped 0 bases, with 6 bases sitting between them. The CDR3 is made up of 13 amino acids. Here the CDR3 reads CASSTVMNTEAFF. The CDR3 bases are TGTGCCAGTAGTACGGTCATGAACACTGAAGCTTTCTTT.

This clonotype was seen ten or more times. CDR3 coding DNA: TGCAGCGTAAACACGGCCTATGGCTACACCTTC. Its translation: CSVNTAYGYTF. The chain joins TRBV29-1 to TRBJ1-2; D is unclear. Germline V gene lookup returns CDR1 SQVTM and CDR2 ANQGSEA. Trimming left V 6 bases short and J 4 bases short, with 9 bases between. This CDR3 contains 11 residues.